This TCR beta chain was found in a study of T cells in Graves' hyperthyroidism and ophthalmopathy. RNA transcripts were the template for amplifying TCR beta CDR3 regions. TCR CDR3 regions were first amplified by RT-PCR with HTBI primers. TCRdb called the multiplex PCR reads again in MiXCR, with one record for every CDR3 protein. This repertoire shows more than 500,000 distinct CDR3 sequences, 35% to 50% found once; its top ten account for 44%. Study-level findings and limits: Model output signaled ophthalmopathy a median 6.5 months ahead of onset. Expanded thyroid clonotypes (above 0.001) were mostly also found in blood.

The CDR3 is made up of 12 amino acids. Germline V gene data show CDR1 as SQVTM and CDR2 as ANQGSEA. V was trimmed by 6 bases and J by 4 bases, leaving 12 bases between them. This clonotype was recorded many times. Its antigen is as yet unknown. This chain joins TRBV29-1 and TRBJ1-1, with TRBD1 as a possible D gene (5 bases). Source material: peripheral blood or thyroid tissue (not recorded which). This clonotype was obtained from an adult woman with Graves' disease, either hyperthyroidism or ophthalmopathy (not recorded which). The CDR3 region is CSVQGTGTEAFF. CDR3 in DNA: TGCAGCGTCCAAGGGACGGGCACTGAAGCTTTCTTT.